The clone carrying this T cell receptor (beta chain) appeared many times. Its antigen remains unknown. CDR1 is DFQATT, CDR2 SNEGSKA, per germline (reference sequence). V gave up 7 bases and J gave up 2 bases; unmatched junction bases: 9. This CDR3 has 14 amino acids. Orbital computed tomography and thyroid ultrasound, together with serum TRAb and thyroxine and clinical symptoms, were used for diagnoses. The data stem from a study of T cells in Graves' hyperthyroidism and ophthalmopathy. Findings and caveats of the study: Ophthalmopathy cases were set apart from stable hyperthyroidism by a 13 V-J model. Most expanded thyroid clonotypes above 0.001 recurred in blood.

RNA transcripts yielded amplified TCR beta CDR3 regions. The HTBI primer set was used in a first-round RT-PCR of the TCR CDR3. TCRdb independently ran MiXCR on the multiplex PCR reads; one entry per CDR3 protein. Here the sample spans about 700,000 distinct CDR3 sequences, roughly 15% being singletons. The sequencing input was blood. V usage is TRBV20-1 and J usage is TRBJ2-3, with TRBD2 identical over 7 bases. The TCR originated in a woman aged 18-30 years with Graves' hyperthyroidism. CDR3 region: CSGPVAGPTDTQYF. In DNA form, the CDR3 reads TGCAGTGGACCGGTAGCGGGCCCCACAGATACGCAGTATTTT.